Sequencing of this T cell receptor beta chain was carried out in a study of identifying expanded T cells in peripheral blood. Germline assignment: CDR1 MNHEY and CDR2 SVGAGI. This CDR3 contains 14 residues. V was clipped by 7 bases and J by 2 bases; unmatched bases: 6. Study-level points and caveats: Clone count variance between roughly 2-week samples rose with total template count. Over two and four weeks, about 15 and 19 clones changed, versus around 1.1 between replicates.

Collection occurred without any documented infections or immune events in donors. In regard to this clone: Antigen specificity is unknown.

Profiling relied on immunoSEQ multiplex PCR, and the TCRdb table lists in-frame clones only, not all of them. Of about 91,000 clones listed, more than 70% are singletons. Sequenced input: blood. This chain connects TRBV6-5 to TRBJ2-7, with 9 bases identical to TRBD1. This TCR derives from a person aged 18-70 years in good health. The CDR3 region has the DNA TGTGCCAGCACCAGGACAGGGGTTGCCTACGAGCAGTACTTC. Translated: CASTRTGVAYEQYF.